The 8 T cell receptor beta chains below come from one sample, sequenced in a study of OX40 agonist ivuxolimab in advanced cancers. Libraries were prepared by immunoSEQ multiplex PCR; TCRdb keeps only in-frame clonotypes and omits some of them. The table records fewer than 15,000 clones, 75% to 90% of them present only once. The sample in question was CD4+ or CD8+ T cells sorted from blood, obtained in a trial of the OX40 agonist ivuxolimab. These receptors all stem from an adult with an advanced solid tumor such as melanoma, head and neck, liver or kidney cancer.

The V call is TRBV6-5, the J call TRBJ2-1; maybe TRBD2 (6 bases). Germline lookup yields CDR1 MNHEY and CDR2 SVGAGI. The length of the CDR3 is 15 residues. Trimming removed 5 bases at V and 3 bases at J, with 14 bases between. The CDR3 loop reads CASSPPGLHYNEQFF. The CDR3 region has the DNA TGTGCCAGCAGTCCCCCGGGACTCCACTACAATGAGCAGTTCTTC.

The chain links TRBV9 to TRBJ2-1, with 10 bases aligning to TRBD2. The CDR3 extends over 15 amino acids. The germline V gene encodes CDR1 SGDLS and CDR2 YYNGEE. V trimming: 4 bases; J trimming: 8 bases; junction bases outside the gene matches: 9. The CDR3 nucleotides read TGTGCCAGCAGCTTACGGACTAGCGGCTCGGATGAGCAGTTCTTC. Residues: CASSLRTSGSDEQFF.

This sequence joins TRBV4-1 and TRBJ2-7; D possibly corresponds to TRBD1 (5 bases). Germline assignment: CDR1 MGHRA and CDR2 YSYEKL. Trimming shortened V by 0 bases and J by 2 bases, and 8 bases separated the two germline ends. The length of the CDR3 is 14 residues. CDR3 coding DNA: TGCGCCAGCAGCCAAGAAGGGGTCCCCTACGAGCAGTACTTC. Translation: CASSQEGVPYEQYF.

The CDR3 reads CASSVAGGLETQYF. The CDR3 DNA is TGTGCCAGCAGCGTAGCCGGGGGACTAGAGACCCAGTACTTC. This chain links TRBV9 with TRBJ2-5; tentative D call: TRBD2 (6 bases). The CDR3 extends over 14 amino acids. Trimming removed 0 bases at V and 4 bases at J, with 10 bases between. Looked up from germline, CDR1 is SGDLS and CDR2 is YYNGEE.

The chain is built from TRBV2 and TRBJ2-5; 7 nucleotides match TRBD1. The CDR3 totals 16 residues. In germline, CDR1 is SNHLY, CDR2 FYNNEI. V gave up 1 base and J gave up 0 bases; unmatched junction bases: 5. The CDR3 loop reads CASSEVEGTDQETQYF. In DNA form, the CDR3 reads TGTGCCAGCAGTGAAGTTGAGGGGACAGACCAAGAGACCCAGTACTTC.

Comment on this clone: A much larger clone is a single base away; this may be a read error. This chain uses TRBV5-6 with TRBJ2-7, with 12 bases aligning to TRBD2. The V and J ends lost 0 bases and 3 bases, in that order; junction bases with no gene match: 4. In germline, CDR1 is SGHDT, CDR2 YYEEEE. This CDR3 contains 16 residues. CDR3 DNA: TGTGCCAGCAGCTTGGCGCTAGCGGGAGGGTACTACGAGCAGTACTTC. This gives the protein CASSLALAGGYYEQYF.

The chain has TRBV5-8 and TRBJ2-5, with 9 bases that match TRBD2. Germline assignment: CDR1 SGHTS and CDR2 YDEGEE. The J segment lost 4 bases and the V segment lost 4 bases, leaving 8 bases of the junction unmatched. The CDR3 runs to 15 residues. The CDR3 reads CASSPGLAGRETQYF. The CDR3 DNA sequence: TGTGCCAGCAGCCCGGGGCTAGCGGGAAGAGAGACCCAGTACTTC.

The chain recombines TRBV5-1 with TRBJ1-2, with a tentative D call TRBD1 (6 bases). Between the trimmed V and J ends, which lost 0 bases and 7 bases, there was a span of 13 bases. Germline V gene data show CDR1 as SGHRS and CDR2 as YFSETQ. The CDR3 runs 14 residues. The chain's CDR3 is CASSLDFQGFGYTF. In nucleotides, the CDR3 is TGCGCCAGCAGCTTGGACTTTCAGGGGTTTGGCTACACCTTC.